The clone carrying this T cell receptor (beta chain) was recorded at least ten times. The target antigen is unknown. Germline CDR1 and CDR2: LGHDT and YNNKEL (reference sequence). The CDR3 sequence is 13 residues long. Trimming stripped 3 bases from V and 3 bases from J, with 9 bases between. The data belong to a study of spatial heterogeneity in lung cancer. Broader study findings: One measure, the expanded intratumoral alpha and beta TCR count, tracked tumor mutation counts.

This sample's time point: sample taken at primary tumor resection. TCRdb fed the 5' RACE reads into MiXCR, producing one record per CDR3 protein. This sample has 17,000 or so distinct CDR3 sequences, with 6.2% found just once. The sample in question was lung tumor tissue, obtained at surgery. The receptor was derived from a male donor with early-stage non-small cell lung cancer. The rearrangement uses TRBV3-1 and TRBJ2-7, with D perhaps matching TRBD1 or TRBD2 (7 bases each). Written as DNA, the CDR3 is TGTGCCAGCAGCCACAGGGGGGGCTACGAGCAGTACTTC. Encoded protein: CASSHRGGYEQYF.